The source of this TCR beta chain is a study of CD8 T cells in ankylosing spondylitis. Findings and limits, study-wide: Earlier studies detected some motif variants in reactive arthritis synovial fluid and blood. Among TCR beta sequences, a motif of under 10 highly homologous variants appeared characteristic of ankylosing spondylitis blood. Clones that were linked to disease were CD8+ and were relatively rare in peripheral blood.

This clonotype came up once. What it recognizes is unknown. The V end was cut by 6 bases, the J end by 7 bases, with 12 bases between. The CDR3 is 11 residues long. CDR1 and CDR2 from the germline V gene are SQVTM and ANQGSEA. TCRdb passed the 5' RACE reads through MiXCR, listing each CDR3 protein once. The data hold 350,000 to 450,000 distinct CDR3 sequences, with 25% to 30% observed a single time. The sample consisted of blood, either unsorted or a sorted T cell fraction (not recorded which). J is TRBJ1-1 and V is TRBV29-1; weak D call: TRBD1 (5 bases). This TCR was sampled from a male donor with ankylosing spondylitis. CDR3 sequence reads: CSVKGTYEAFF. Written as DNA, the CDR3 is TGCAGCGTGAAGGGGACGTATGAAGCTTTCTTT.